This T cell receptor beta chain was obtained from a study of T cells after yellow fever vaccination. The table lists this clonotype with a few counts. The antigen is not known. The V and J ends lost 6 bases and 4 bases, in that order; junction bases with no gene match: 18. The CDR3 consists of 17 residues. The V gene's germline CDR1 is SGDLS and CDR2 YYNGEE. Study results and caveats: Re-detected after boosting: most primary clones, 96% of CD4 and 80% to 90% of CD8. Peaking on day 5 versus 15, the secondary response was faster but weaker.

The TCR cDNA carried a universal primer site and UMIs from 5'RACE template switching. TCRdb used MiXCR to reprocess the 5' RACE reads, holding one entry per CDR3 protein. The data show 500,000 to 550,000 distinct CDR3 sequences, with about a fifth seen just once and approximately 15% held by the top ten. This receptor was obtained from a man younger than 35 who received the YFV17D yellow fever vaccine. J is TRBJ1-1 and V is TRBV9; 7 positions match TRBD1. The sample here was PBMCs, taken about 20 days after the first yellow fever vaccination. The CDR3 bases are TGTGCCAGCACGAGGAGCCCCATAGGGGGCGGAGGCACTGAAGCTTTCTTT. Protein product: CASTRSPIGGGGTEAFF.